The rows below give T cell receptor beta chains drawn from one sample of a study of cytomegalovirus exposure and HLA in healthy donors. Sequencing was performed with immunoSEQ multiplex PCR; in TCRdb, only in-frame clones are kept and a portion is missing. The data contain approximately 110,000 clones, 70% to 90% of them seen just once; the ten biggest clones take up about 4%. The material sequenced was PBMCs. The receptor set was obtained from a woman aged 18-29 years in good health and CMV-seropositive. CDR3s include the opening cysteine and the closing phenylalanine or tryptophan. D genes are given only for firm matches. Not every row has a clone size; where given, it reads once, few, many or a size class.

size	length	V	J	D	CDR3	DNA
-	17	TRBV14	TRBJ2-4	-	CASSLSYTQASKNIQYF	TGTGCCAGCAGCCTATCGTACACACAGGCCTCCAAAAACATTCAGTACTTC
few	15	TRBV7-8	TRBJ2-1	TRBD1	CASTPTGVHGHEQFF	TGTGCCAGCACCCCAACAGGGGTTCACGGCCATGAGCAGTTCTTC
-	13	TRBV6-1	TRBJ1-2	-	CASSVQSGYGYTF	TGTGCCAGCAGTGTCCAGTCGGGCTATGGCTACACCTTC
-	14	TRBV5-6	TRBJ1-2	TRBD1	CASSLKGGHYGYTF	TGTGCCAGCAGCTTGAAAGGGGGCCACTATGGCTACACCTTC
-	14	TRBV2	TRBJ2-1	TRBD2	CASSAASGNDEQFF	TGTGCCAGCAGTGCGGCTAGCGGGAACGATGAGCAGTTCTTC
-	13	TRBV5-6	TRBJ1-2	TRBD1	CASSPGQDYGYTF	TGTGCCAGCAGCCCGGGACAGGACTATGGCTACACCTTC
-	12	TRBV30	TRBJ1-1	-	CAWTGEGAEAFF	TGTGCCTGGACAGGTGAAGGGGCTGAAGCTTTCTTT
-	12	TRBV11-3	TRBJ1-3	-	CASSKRGNTIYF	TGTGCCAGCAGCAAGAGGGGAAACACCATATATTTT
-	15	TRBV5-1	TRBJ2-3	-	CASSLEGEWPDTQYF	TGCGCCAGCAGCTTGGAAGGGGAATGGCCAGATACGCAGTATTTT
-	14	TRBV7-3	TRBJ2-2	-	CASSLKRSTGELFF	TGTGCCAGCAGCTTAAAACGGAGCACCGGGGAGCTGTTTTTT
-	16	TRBV19	TRBJ1-2	TRBD1	CASSMDRSTPLYGYTF	TGTGCCAGTAGTATGGACAGGTCAACCCCCCTCTATGGCTACACCTTC
-	15	TRBV5-6	TRBJ1-2	TRBD1	CASSPGTGITYGYTF	TGTGCCAGCAGCCCAGGGACAGGGATAACCTATGGCTACACCTTC
-	15	TRBV19	TRBJ1-2	-	CASSARGDLPYGYTF	TGTGCCAGCTCAGCAAGAGGTGATCTCCCCTATGGCTACACCTTC
-	16	TRBV11-3	TRBJ1-3	-	CASSSWGGDSGNTIYF	TGTGCCAGCAGTTCTTGGGGGGGCGACTCTGGAAACACCATATATTTT
-	14	TRBV6-4	TRBJ2-2	TRBD1	CASSGDREAGELFF	TGTGCCAGCAGTGGGGACAGGGAGGCCGGGGAGCTGTTTTTT
-	14	TRBV18	TRBJ2-3	-	CASSPVSRGDTQYF	TGTGCCAGCTCACCAGTTAGTCGCGGAGATACGCAGTATTTT
-	15	TRBV19	TRBJ1-3	-	CASSPWDNSGNTIYF	TGTGCCAGTAGTCCTTGGGACAACTCTGGAAACACCATATATTTT
-	12	TRBV6-5	TRBJ2-7	-	CASRSQGYEQYF	TGTGCCAGCAGGAGCCAGGGGTACGAGCAGTACTTC
-	18	TRBV11-3	TRBJ1-4	TRBD1	CASSLGVRGYSSNEKLFF	TGTGCCAGCAGCTTAGGTGTCAGGGGGTACTCATCGAATGAAAAACTGTTTTTT
-	16	TRBV11-3	TRBJ1-4	-	CASSSYREDTNEKLFF	TGTGCCAGCAGCTCCTACAGGGAAGATACTAATGAAAAACTGTTTTTT
-	17	TRBV30	TRBJ1-4	-	CAWSGVTAGRMGGKLFF	TGTGCCTGGAGTGGGGTGACGGCGGGACGGATGGGGGGAAAACTGTTTTTT
-	12	TRBV6-6	TRBJ1-1	-	CASSFRNTEAFF	TGTGCCAGCAGCTTTAGGAACACTGAAGCTTTCTTT
-	15	TRBV6-1	TRBJ1-5	TRBD1	CASSAPGQGIQPQHF	TGTGCCAGCAGCGCCCCGGGACAGGGAATTCAGCCCCAGCATTTT
-	15	TRBV9	TRBJ1-1	-	CASSVYRERGTEAFF	TGTGCCAGCAGCGTTTACAGGGAAAGGGGCACTGAAGCTTTCTTT
-	14	TRBV12-5	TRBJ1-2	TRBD1	CASGLTGEGEGYTF	TGTGCTAGTGGTTTGACAGGGGAAGGAGAGGGCTACACCTTC
few	16	TRBV4-1	TRBJ2-3	TRBD2	CASSQDPMGGVDTQYF	TGCGCCAGCAGCCAAGATCCTATGGGGGGGGTAGATACGCAGTATTTT
-	17	TRBV5-1	TRBJ2-1	TRBD2	CASSLPTSGSSYNEQFF	TGCGCCAGCAGCTTGCCGACTAGCGGGAGCTCCTACAATGAGCAGTTCTTC
-	15	TRBV14	TRBJ1-6	TRBD1	CASSHRGQGDSPLHF	TGTGCCAGCAGCCATCGTGGACAGGGGGATTCACCCCTCCACTTT
-	16	TRBV7-9	TRBJ1-2	-	CASSYSRGQGLSGYTF	TGTGCCAGCAGCTATAGTCGCGGGCAGGGGCTTAGCGGCTACACCTTC
-	15	TRBV6-4	TRBJ2-1	TRBD1	CASSARDSWYNEQFF	TGTGCCAGCAGTGCCCGGGACAGCTGGTACAATGAGCAGTTCTTC
-	12	TRBV6-5	TRBJ1-1	-	CASIRENTEAFF	TGTGCCAGCATCAGGGAAAACACTGAAGCTTTCTTT
-	16	TRBV6-6	TRBJ2-7	TRBD1	CASSFLDRGPSYEQYF	TGTGCCAGCAGTTTCCTGGACAGGGGGCCATCCTACGAGCAGTACTTC
-	13	TRBV5-6	TRBJ1-5	-	CASSLAGVRPQHF	TGTGCCAGCAGCTTGGCAGGCGTCCGGCCCCAGCATTTT
-	15	TRBV28	TRBJ2-7	-	CASSLQGLLSYEQYF	TGTGCCAGCAGTTTGCAGGGTCTTTTATCCTACGAGCAGTACTTC
-	16	TRBV7-8	TRBJ1-1	-	CASSSRRTVKNTEAFF	TGTGCCAGCAGCTCCAGAAGGACAGTAAAGAACACTGAAGCTTTCTTT
-	13	TRBV5-1	TRBJ1-1	-	CASSSGLNTEAFF	TGCGCCAGCAGCTCCGGACTCAACACTGAAGCTTTCTTT
-	16	TRBV6-5	TRBJ1-4	-	CASSYSPRGGPEKLFF	TGTGCCAGCAGTTACTCGCCACGGGGGGGCCCTGAAAAACTGTTTTTT
-	13	TRBV27	TRBJ2-1	TRBD2	CASSWGLAGKQFF	TGTGCCAGCAGTTGGGGACTAGCGGGTAAGCAGTTCTTC
once	11	TRBV7-3	TRBJ2-1	-	CASSSNNEQFF	TGTGCCAGCAGCTCCAACAATGAGCAGTTCTTC